One and the same sample provided the 27 T cell receptor beta chains below, sequenced in a study of beta chain features in type 1 diabetes. Reverse transcription of all isolated RNA meant that expressed TCRB transcripts were sequenced. Profiled with immunoSEQ multiplex PCR; TCRdb holds only in-frame clones, not every one. The sample shows 150,000 to 200,000 clones, less than 15% of them seen only once. Input material: central memory CD4+ T cells from blood. The receptors originated from a woman younger than 30 in good health.

This clone was seen ten or more times. The rearrangement uses TRBV2 and TRBJ2-7; D is uncertain. This CDR3 has 11 amino acids. The germline gives CDR1 SNHLY, CDR2 FYNNEI. Trimming removed 8 bases from V and 1 base from J, with 6 bases in between. CDR3 sequence: CASGLSYEQYF. The CDR3 DNA is TGTGCCAGCGGCCTTTCCTACGAGCAGTACTTC.

This clone has only a few counts. CDR3 protein: CSVEGHRRQREWRETQYF. DNA of the CDR3: TGCAGCGTTGAGGGCCATAGGCGGCAGCGGGAGTGGAGGGAGACCCAGTACTTC. The V gene is TRBV29-1, the J gene TRBJ2-5, with 8 bases identical to TRBD2. The CDR3 runs to 18 residues. CDR1 is SQVTM, CDR2 ANQGSEA, per germline. With 3 bases clipped from V and 5 bases from J, the junction kept 20 bases outside the gene matches. The variable domain in full, with the rest retrieved from reference TRBV29-1 and TRBJ2-5, is SAVISQKPSRDICQRGTSLTIQCQVDSQVTMMFWYRQQPGQSLTLIATANQGSEATYESGFVIDKFPISRPNLTFSTLTVSNMSPEDSSIYLCSVEGHRRQREWRETQYFGPGTRLLVL.

The chain employs TRBV7-2 and TRBJ2-5; tentative D call: TRBD1 (6 bases). Germline CDR1 SGHTA, CDR2 FQGNSA. Trimming removed 5 bases from V and 5 bases from J, with 15 bases in between. This CDR3 has 14 amino acids. CDR3 amino acids: CASSRTGTPETQYF. The CDR3 nucleotides read TGTGCCAGCAGCCGTACAGGGACCCCCGAGACCCAGTACTTC.

This clone showed up just a few times. The chain has TRBV6-5 and TRBJ2-3, with D unresolved. V was pared by 4 bases and J by 2 bases, with 10 bases between. The germline gives CDR1 MNHEY, CDR2 SVGAGI. There are 14 residues in the CDR3. In nucleotides, the CDR3 is TGTGCCAGCAGTTCACAAGAGGCCACAGATACGCAGTATTTT. Its protein product is CASSSQEATDTQYF.

This clone was detected only a few times. The V and J genes are TRBV11-2 and TRBJ2-5, with TRBD2 matching 10 bases. Per germline, CDR1 SGHAT and CDR2 FQNNGV. Trimming at V came to 1 base and at J to 1 base, leaving 6 bases not matched to a gene. The CDR3 has 17 residues. DNA for the CDR3: TGTGCCAGCAGCTTAGGCAGCGGGGGGGGCCTCCAAGAGACCCAGTACTTC. Its protein is CASSLGSGGGLQETQYF.

This clone has a handful of counts. The CDR3 DNA follows: TGTGCCAGTAGCCCGGGACTACTTGAGCAGTTCTTC. Translated, it gives CASSPGLLEQFF. The chain has TRBV19 and TRBJ2-1; 7 nucleotides match TRBD2. With V trimmed by 6 bases and J by 9 bases, 5 bases remained unmatched. CDR1 LNHDA and CDR2 SQIVND come from the germline V gene (reference sequence). The length of the CDR3 is 12 residues.

This rearrangement joins TRBV4-2 to TRBJ2-1, with TRBD2 matching over 7 bases. The V segment lost 0 bases and the J segment 7 bases; nucleotides outside the gene matches: 9. This CDR3 is 16 amino acids long. Per germline, CDR1 LGHNA and CDR2 YNFKEQ. In DNA form, the CDR3 reads TGTGCCAGCAGCCAAGATCATGGCGGGAGTAAAAATGAGCAGTTCTTC. Its protein is CASSQDHGGSKNEQFF.

This clone was counted only a few times. This chain connects TRBV2 to TRBJ2-3; perhaps TRBD2 as D (5 bases). The germline V and J ends were trimmed by 6 bases and 6 bases, with 19 bases remaining between them. CDR3 length: 15 residues. Germline CDR1 reads SNHLY; CDR2 reads FYNNEI. The CDR3 loop is CASSGLLRFTDTQYF. CDR3 DNA: TGTGCCAGCAGCGGACTCCTACGCTTCACGGATACGCAGTATTTT.

This clone was picked up a small number of times. This chain links TRBV6-5 with TRBJ1-1, with D unclear. Germline CDR1 reads MNHEY; CDR2 reads SVGAGI. The CDR3 is 14 amino acids. The ends were cut back, 5 bases at V and 1 base at J, with 11 bases in the middle. The CDR3 protein is CASSPYGSNTEAFF. CDR3 nucleotides: TGTGCCAGCAGTCCCTACGGGTCGAACACTGAAGCTTTCTTT.

CDR3 sequence reads: CASSVGTRTDTQYF. Written as DNA, the CDR3 is TGTGCCAGCAGCGTCGGGACACGGACCGATACGCAGTATTTT. The chain links TRBV6-5 to TRBJ2-3; tentatively, D is TRBD1 (6 bases). The CDR3 totals 14 residues. The V end lost 6 bases, the J end lost 6 bases, and 16 bases lay between the germline ends. CDR1 and CDR2 (germline): MNHEY, SVGAGI.

This clone has a handful of counts. V usage is TRBV7-2 and J usage is TRBJ2-5, with a possible D match to TRBD1 (5 bases). Per germline, CDR1 SGHTA and CDR2 FQGNSA. V gave up 2 bases and J gave up 5 bases, with 12 bases separating them. The CDR3 loop spans 14 amino acids. The CDR3 here is CASSLQGGGETQYF. The CDR3 nucleotides are TGTGCCAGCAGCTTACAGGGCGGTGGGGAGACCCAGTACTTC.

The V and J genes are TRBV9 and TRBJ1-3, with TRBD1 as a possible D gene (5 bases). CDR3 length: 16 residues. Per the germline V gene, CDR1 is SGDLS and CDR2 is YYNGEE. V was trimmed by 0 bases and J by 4 bases, leaving 14 bases between them. The CDR3 sequence is CASSVAGQGRGNTIYF. For the CDR3, the DNA is TGTGCCAGCAGCGTAGCCGGGCAGGGTCGAGGAAACACCATATATTTT.

The chain employs TRBV9 and TRBJ2-2; 11 bases align to TRBD1. The length of the CDR3 is 19 residues. Germline CDR1 reads SGDLS; CDR2 reads YYNGEE. V dropped 3 bases and J dropped 7; count of bases not matched to a gene: 17. CDR3 nucleotides: TGTGCCAGCAGCGCGAGACTAGGCCGGGACAGGGGGATCGGCGGGGAGCTGTTTTTT. Residues: CASSARLGRDRGIGGELFF.

This clone was observed a handful of times. The rearrangement joins TRBV28 to TRBJ2-7; D perhaps matches TRBD1 (5 bases). Trimming pared 1 base from V and 6 bases from J, leaving 25 bases between. Germline loops: CDR1 MDHEN, CDR2 SYDVKM. This CDR3 is built from 18 residues. The CDR3 sequence is CASSLSPGRGPSRSEQYF. The CDR3 DNA reads TGTGCCAGCAGTTTATCCCCAGGGCGTGGCCCGAGTCGGTCCGAGCAGTACTTC.

The chain recombines TRBV14 with TRBJ2-7; 8 nucleotides match TRBD2. Germline loops: CDR1 SGHDN, CDR2 FVKESK. The length of the CDR3 is 15 residues. V lost 4 bases, J lost 2 bases, and 7 bases stayed unmatched. The DNA for the CDR3 is TGTGCCAGCAGCCGAGCGGTGACTAGCGCCTACGAGCAGTACTTC. Protein: CASSRAVTSAYEQYF.

The chain carries TRBV2 and TRBJ1-2, with TRBD1 matching over 7 bases. Trimming cost V 6 bases and J 0 bases; bases outside gene matches: 7. Germline values: CDR1 SNHLY, CDR2 FYNNEI. This CDR3 is built from 15 residues. The DNA of the CDR3 is TGTGCCAGCAGCCCAGACAGGGCCTCTAACTATGGCTACACCTTC. As protein: CASSPDRASNYGYTF.

This clone was seen a handful of times. The J gene is TRBJ1-2, the V gene TRBV7-2; the match to TRBD1 covers 9 bases. The CDR3 extends over 13 amino acids. V shed 5 bases, J shed 3 bases, and the junction held 1 base outside the gene matches. CDR1 SGHTA and CDR2 FQGNSA come from the germline V gene. The CDR3 spells CASSGDRDYGYTF. The CDR3 DNA sequence: TGTGCCAGCAGCGGGGACAGGGACTATGGCTACACCTTC.

V usage is TRBV11-2 and J usage is TRBJ1-5; tentative D call: TRBD1 (5 bases). The CDR3 has 13 amino acids. V lost 0 bases, J lost 7 bases, and 7 bases lay in between. In germline, CDR1 is SGHAT, CDR2 FQNNGV. The CDR3 sequence: CASSLDNRQPQHF. The CDR3 DNA follows: TGTGCCAGCAGCTTAGATAACAGGCAGCCCCAGCATTTT. The full variable domain, in which reference TRBV11-2 and TRBJ1-5 provide the parts outside the CDR3, is EAGVAQSPRYKIIEKRQSVAFWCNPISGHATLYWYQQILGQGPKLLIQFQNNGVVDDSQLPKDRFSAERLKGVDSTLKIQPAKLEDSAVYLCASSLDNRQPQHFGDGTRLSIL.

The chain employs TRBV7-6 and TRBJ2-5, with D perhaps TRBD1 (5 bases). Germline-derived CDR1 and CDR2 are SGHVS and FNYEAQ. The CDR3 has 13 amino acids. Trimming left V 4 bases short and J 3 bases short, with 9 bases between. The CDR3 DNA is TGTGCCAGCAGCTGGACACCTAAAGAGACCCAGTACTTC. It specifies CASSWTPKETQYF.

The chain has TRBV5-4 and TRBJ2-5, with 9 bases aligning to TRBD2. J lost 3 bases, V lost 7 bases, and 16 bases had no gene match. The CDR3 has 17 amino acids. CDR1 is SGHNT and CDR2 is YYREEE in the germline V gene (reference sequence). The DNA for the CDR3 is TGTGCCAGCGTGTTCAAGTTCGGAGCTAGCGGGGAAGAGACCCAGTACTTC. It is translated as CASVFKFGASGEETQYF.

The J gene is TRBJ2-1, the V gene TRBV19; TRBD2 aligns across 7 bases. Germline lookup yields CDR1 LNHDA and CDR2 SQIVND (reference sequence). Germline trimming cut 7 bases from V and 8 bases from J; bases unmatched to any gene: 14. This CDR3 region has 15 residues. DNA for the CDR3: TGTGCCAGTACCATGGGGAGCGGGAAGTCGGATGAGCAGTTCTTC. Amino acids: CASTMGSGKSDEQFF. The full variable domain, completed using reference TRBV19 and TRBJ2-1, is DGGITQSPKYLFRKEGQNVTLSCEQNLNHDAMYWYRQDPGQGLRLIYYSQIVNDFQKGDIAEGYSVSREKKESFPLTVTSAQKNPTAFYLCASTMGSGKSDEQFFGPGTRLTVL.

This clone occurred a few times. This chain uses TRBV28 with TRBJ2-2; D is undetermined. Germline V gene lookup returns CDR1 MDHEN and CDR2 SYDVKM. Trimming pared 7 bases from V and 3 bases from J, leaving 12 bases between. The CDR3 runs to 14 residues. The CDR3: CASKLAVYTGELFF. The CDR3 DNA reads TGTGCCAGCAAGTTGGCAGTTTACACCGGGGAGCTGTTTTTT. Filled out from reference TRBV28 and TRBJ2-2, the complete variable domain reads DVKVTQSSRYLVKRTGEKVFLECVQDMDHENMFWYRQDPGLGLRLIYFSYDVKMKEKGDIPEGYSVSREKKERFSLILESASTNQTSMYLCASKLAVYTGELFFGEGSRLTVL.

The chain combines TRBV4-3 with TRBJ1-1, with 11 bases identical to TRBD1. Germline loops: CDR1 LGHNA, CDR2 YSLEER. The CDR3 contains 14 residues. Trimming at V came to 0 bases and at J to 7 bases, leaving 1 base not matched to a gene. The CDR3 nucleotides are TGCGCCAGCAGCCAAGAGGGACAGGGGGGTGAAGCTTTCTTT. Its protein product is CASSQEGQGGEAFF.

The CDR3 nucleotides are TGTGCCAGCAGCGTAGGACTAGCGGGAGCTAGGGCAGATACGCAGTATTTT. This gives the protein CASSVGLAGARADTQYF. V gene TRBV9 combines with J gene TRBJ2-3, with TRBD2 identical over 12 bases. The CDR3 is 17 residues long. After removal of 0 bases from V and 4 bases from J, the junction contained 6 bases not matched to a gene. Germline V gives CDR1 SGDLS, CDR2 YYNGEE.

The table lists this clone with a few counts. This sequence joins TRBV19 and TRBJ1-1; D possibly corresponds to TRBD1 (5 bases). V lost 3 bases and J lost 1, with 9 bases in between. Germline CDR1 and CDR2: LNHDA and SQIVND (reference sequence). The CDR3 is 14 amino acids. The CDR3 DNA follows: TGTGCCAGTAGTATTCCCGGGGGGAACACTGAAGCTTTCTTT. It codes for CASSIPGGNTEAFF.

This clone was detected only a few times. The CDR3 sequence is CAWSVNRGGQPQHF. CDR3 nucleotide sequence: TGTGCCTGGAGTGTCAACAGGGGGGGTCAGCCCCAGCATTTT. The V and J genes are TRBV30 and TRBJ1-5; TRBD1 matches at 8 bases. Trimming took 0 bases from V and 6 from J; bases not matched to a gene: 4. The CDR3 contains 14 residues. CDR1 GTSNPN and CDR2 SVGIG come from the germline V gene (reference sequence). The full variable domain, its missing parts supplied by reference TRBV30 and TRBJ1-5, is SQTIHQWPATLVQPVGSPLSLECTVEGTSNPNLYWYRQAAGRGLQLLFYSVGIGQISSEVPQNLSASRPQDRQFILSSKKLLLSDSGFYLCAWSVNRGGQPQHFGDGTRLSIL.

The rearrangement links TRBV4-2 to TRBJ2-7, with 8 bases identical to TRBD1. Germline CDR1 and CDR2: LGHNA and YNFKEQ. V gave up 4 bases and J gave up 0 bases; unmatched junction bases: 5. This CDR3 contains 15 residues. CDR3 loop: CASSPDRGSSYEQYF. As DNA, the CDR3 is TGTGCCAGCAGCCCCGACAGGGGCTCCTCCTACGAGCAGTACTTC.